The 27 T cell receptor beta chains in this list originate from one sample, sequenced in a study of CD8 T cells in Susac syndrome. Reverse transcription of roughly 0.5 to 1 ug RNA was performed with random hexamers. One entry per CDR3 protein results from TCRdb running MiXCR on the immunoSEQ multiplex PCR reads. The data show about 150,000 distinct CDR3 sequences, with about 95% seen just once and approximately 0.15% held by the top ten. Sequenced sample: CD4+ T cells from PBMCs. The receptor set was obtained from a human donor with Susac syndrome.

The chain uses TRBV5-1 and TRBJ2-1, with D perhaps TRBD2 (6 bases). The CDR3 length is 16 residues. V lost 0 bases to trimming and J lost 3 bases, with 13 bases between them. The germline gives CDR1 SGHRS, CDR2 YFSETQ. CDR3 DNA sequence: TGCGCCAGCAGCTTGGCCCAAGGAGGGATCTACAATGAGCAGTTCTTC. Translated, it gives CASSLAQGGIYNEQFF.

The chain links TRBV2 to TRBJ1-5; perhaps TRBD1 as D (6 bases). The CDR3 is 13 residues long. The germline gives CDR1 SNHLY, CDR2 FYNNEI. V was clipped by 6 bases and J by 6 bases, with 12 bases between them. CDR3 DNA sequence: TGTGCCAGCAGACAGGGAAATGCTCAGCCCCAGCATTTT. It specifies CASRQGNAQPQHF. Full variable domain (missing parts from reference TRBV2 and TRBJ1-5): EPEVTQTPSHQVTQMGQEVILRCVPISNHLYFYWYRQILGQKVEFLVSFYNNEISEKSEIFDDQFSVERPDGSNFTLKIRSTKLEDSAMYFCASRQGNAQPQHFGDGTRLSIL.

In its sample, this clonotype was seen a few times. The chain is built from TRBV3-1 and TRBJ2-7; D remains unclear. Germline CDR1 LGHDT, CDR2 YNNKEL (reference sequence). The V end lost 1 base, the J end lost 4 bases, and 5 bases lay between the germline ends. This CDR3 has 12 residues. As DNA, the CDR3 is TGTGCCAGCAGCCAAGGACCTTACGAGCAGTACTTC. This translates into CASSQGPYEQYF.

The chain couples TRBV15 to TRBJ1-5; D remains unclear. V was shortened by 0 bases and J by 4 bases, with 10 bases between the two germline ends. The CDR3 is 15 amino acids. Germline assignment: CDR1 LNHNV and CDR2 YYDKDF (reference sequence). The CDR3 protein is CATSRERSLNQPQHF. DNA for the CDR3: TGTGCCACCAGCAGAGAACGGTCCTTAAATCAGCCCCAGCATTTT.

This sequence joins TRBV9 and TRBJ2-1, with 12 nucleotides matching TRBD2. CDR1 SGDLS and CDR2 YYNGEE come from the germline V gene. Trimming removed 3 bases from V and 5 bases from J; junction bases left unmatched: 3. The CDR3 consists of 15 residues. The chain's CDR3 is CASSATSGGHNEQFF. CDR3 in DNA: TGTGCCAGCAGCGCAACTAGCGGGGGGCACAATGAGCAGTTCTTC.

The rearrangement links TRBV7-9 to TRBJ2-3; 9 bases map to TRBD2. From germline, CDR1 is SEHNR and CDR2 FQNEAQ (reference sequence). The CDR3 totals 15 residues. Germline trimming cut 4 bases from V and 2 bases from J; bases unmatched to any gene: 4. The CDR3 region has the DNA TGTGCCAGCAGCTCTAGCGGGGTCATCACAGATACGCAGTATTTT. Its translation: CASSSSGVITDTQYF.

This chain joins TRBV19 and TRBJ1-1; tentatively, D is TRBD1 (6 bases). The CDR3 has 13 amino acids. CDR1 and CDR2 from the germline V gene are LNHDA and SQIVND (reference sequence). V lost 6 bases to trimming and J lost 7 bases, with 15 bases between them. This chain's CDR3 is CASRKQGPDEAFF. Here the CDR3 DNA reads TGTGCCAGTAGGAAACAGGGACCTGATGAAGCTTTCTTT.

The J gene is TRBJ2-7, the V gene TRBV13; D perhaps matches TRBD1 (6 bases). Germline V gives CDR1 PRHDT, CDR2 FYEKMQ (reference sequence). The length of the CDR3 is 18 residues. V was shortened by 0 bases and J by 1 base, with 19 bases between the two germline ends. The CDR3 DNA reads TGTGCCAGCAGCTTAGGCCTAATCGGGGACATACTATCCTACGAGCAGTACTTC. It translates to CASSLGLIGDILSYEQYF.

This chain uses TRBV7-2 with TRBJ1-5, with a tentative D call TRBD1 (5 bases). Germline assignment: CDR1 SGHTA and CDR2 FQGNSA. This CDR3 comprises 14 residues. Trimming shortened V by 6 bases and J by 0 bases, and 9 bases separated the two germline ends. The CDR3 DNA reads TGTGCCAGCAGTAGGGGAGATAGCAATCAGCCCCAGCATTTT. Amino acid sequence: CASSRGDSNQPQHF. Looking up the rest from reference TRBV7-2 and TRBJ1-5 gives the full variable domain: GAGVSQSPSNKVTEKGKDVELRCDPISGHTALYWYRQSLGQGLEFLIYFQGNSAPDKSGLPSDRFSAERTGGSVSTLTIQRTQQEDSAVYLCASSRGDSNQPQHFGDGTRLSIL.

The gene calls are TRBV20-1 and TRBJ1-5; unclear D gene. Germline assignment: CDR1 DFQATT and CDR2 SNEGSKA (reference sequence). The CDR3 is made up of 14 amino acids. Trimming cost V 1 base and J 1 base, with 8 bases left between them. The CDR3 here is CSARGVNSNQPQHF. The CDR3 region has the DNA TGCAGTGCTAGAGGGGTTAACAGCAATCAGCCCCAGCATTTT.

The sample holds a few counts of this clonotype. The chain uses TRBV29-1 and TRBJ2-7; 8 positions agree with TRBD1. CDR1 is SQVTM and CDR2 is ANQGSEA in the germline V gene. V lost 4 bases and J lost 5; bases outside the gene matches: 7. This CDR3 contains 13 residues. The CDR3 DNA is TGCAGCGTTGGTTGGACAGGGACCAACGAGCAGTACTTC. Its translation is CSVGWTGTNEQYF.

The rearrangement links TRBV6-6 to TRBJ1-1; D perhaps matches TRBD1 (6 bases). CDR1 is MNHNY and CDR2 is SVGAGI in the germline V gene (reference sequence). The V and J ends lost 0 bases and 7 bases respectively, with 12 bases between them. The CDR3 consists of 14 residues. The CDR3 protein is CASSYSRQEGEAFF. In DNA form, the CDR3 reads TGTGCCAGCAGTTACTCGAGACAGGAAGGTGAAGCTTTCTTT.

The chain uses TRBV15 and TRBJ1-5; D uncertain. In germline, CDR1 is LNHNV, CDR2 YYDKDF (reference sequence). The CDR3 is made up of 15 amino acids. V was trimmed by 0 bases and J by 2 bases, leaving 8 bases between them. The CDR3 reads CATSRDHRGNQPQHF. CDR3 sequence (DNA): TGTGCCACCAGCAGAGATCATAGGGGCAATCAGCCCCAGCATTTT.

The J gene is TRBJ2-2, the V gene TRBV5-1; possible D gene TRBD2, 6 bases. This CDR3 contains 12 residues. V lost 4 bases and J 12 bases, leaving 13 bases between the germline ends. The germline gives CDR1 SGHRS, CDR2 YFSETQ. CDR3 region: CASSPSRGKLFF. DNA of the CDR3: TGCGCCAGCAGCCCCTCCCGGGGGAAGCTGTTTTTT.

This chain links TRBV11-2 with TRBJ1-2; 10 bases fit TRBD1. Trimming cost V 0 bases and J 2 bases; bases outside gene matches: 3. The CDR3 consists of 16 residues. The germline V gene encodes CDR1 SGHAT and CDR2 FQNNGV. The CDR3 DNA sequence: TGTGCCAGCAGCTTAGATCGACAGGGGGCAAACTATGGCTACACCTTC. As protein: CASSLDRQGANYGYTF.

This chain joins TRBV20-1 and TRBJ2-7; 7 nucleotides agree with TRBD2. J was trimmed by 0 bases and V by 7 bases; bases with no gene match: 12. The CDR3 has 15 residues. Germline CDR1 DFQATT, CDR2 SNEGSKA (reference sequence). The CDR3 spells CSVPGIGGFSYEQYF. Here the CDR3 DNA reads TGCAGTGTCCCAGGGATCGGGGGGTTCTCCTACGAGCAGTACTTC.

This sequence joins TRBV7-9 and TRBJ1-1; TRBD1 is a possible D gene (6 bases). CDR1 SEHNR and CDR2 FQNEAQ come from the germline V gene (reference sequence). The CDR3 consists of 12 residues. V dropped 1 base and J dropped 7 bases, with 7 bases sitting between them. The CDR3, as DNA: TGTGCCAGCAGCTTAGAGACAGGTGAAGCTTTCTTT. This encodes CASSLETGEAFF.

V and J are TRBV5-1 and TRBJ1-1, with D possibly being TRBD1 (5 bases). Trimming shortened V by 3 bases and J by 0 bases, and 15 bases separated the two germline ends. The CDR3 length is 16 residues. Germline V gene sequence: CDR1 SGHRS, CDR2 YFSETQ. The CDR3 DNA reads TGCGCCAGCAGCTACTTCAGGGCAGTTATGAACACTGAAGCTTTCTTT. It codes for CASSYFRAVMNTEAFF.

V and J are TRBV3-1 and TRBJ1-2; D is unclear. Trimming shortened V by 1 base and J by 8 bases, and 8 bases separated the two germline ends. The CDR3 runs to 12 residues. The germline CDR1 and CDR2 sequences are LGHDT and YNNKEL (reference sequence). CDR3 sequence: CASSQGTTGYTF. The DNA of the CDR3 is TGTGCCAGCAGCCAAGGGACTACCGGCTACACCTTC.

V gene TRBV3-1 combines with J gene TRBJ1-5; a weak D match, TRBD1 (5 bases). Trimming removed 3 bases at V and 5 bases at J, with 8 bases between. This CDR3 is built from 13 residues. CDR1 and CDR2 from the germline V gene are LGHDT and YNNKEL (reference sequence). CDR3 DNA: TGTGCCAGCAGCCAGGGGACCTATCAGCCCCAGCATTTT. Protein sequence: CASSQGTYQPQHF.

V and J are TRBV5-4 and TRBJ2-4, with no clear D. The CDR3 contains 13 residues. CDR1 is SGHNT, CDR2 YYREEE, per germline (reference sequence). With 0 bases removed from V and 8 bases from J, the gap between germline ends came to 9 bases. CDR3 coding DNA: TGTGCCAGCAGCTTGGACAGTGGTGACATTCAGTACTTC. It codes for CASSLDSGDIQYF.

The chain uses TRBV29-1 and TRBJ2-2; possible D gene TRBD2, 6 bases. The CDR3 covers 16 residues. The germline CDR1 and CDR2 sequences are SQVTM and ANQGSEA. Trimming pared 4 bases from V and 0 bases from J, leaving 15 bases between. The CDR3 here is CSVGGGGIANTGELFF. The CDR3 nucleotides read TGCAGCGTTGGGGGAGGAGGGATCGCGAACACCGGGGAGCTGTTTTTT.

This clonotype was observed a handful of times. The chain joins TRBV11-2 to TRBJ2-5; tentatively, D is TRBD1 (6 bases). Trimming cost V 4 bases and J 5 bases, with 20 bases left between them. The CDR3 sequence is 16 residues long. From germline, CDR1 is SGHAT and CDR2 FQNNGV. The DNA of the CDR3 is TGTGCCAGCAGCTGGTCGCAGGGGTTGGGTTCGGAGACCCAGTACTTC. Translated: CASSWSQGLGSETQYF.

The chain combines TRBV12-3 or TRBV12-4 with TRBJ2-7; 10 nucleotides align to TRBD1. CDR3 length equals 16 residues. J lost 2 bases, V lost 6 bases, and 10 bases had no gene match. The CDR3 region is CASSSARDRGTYEQYF. CDR3 in DNA: TGTGCCAGCAGCTCGGCTCGGGACAGGGGCACCTACGAGCAGTACTTC.

The chain carries TRBV2 and TRBJ2-7, with 10 bases matching TRBD2. The germline V gene encodes CDR1 SNHLY and CDR2 FYNNEI. This CDR3 contains 15 residues. Trimming cost V 6 bases and J 7 bases; bases outside gene matches: 12. CDR3 loop: CASRPASGGSGEQYF. Here the CDR3 DNA reads TGTGCCAGCAGGCCCGCTAGCGGGGGATCGGGGGAGCAGTACTTC.

The chain uses TRBV14 and TRBJ1-1; TRBD1 matches 11 bases. This CDR3 has 15 amino acids. V lost 5 bases and J lost 4; bases outside the gene matches: 6. Germline V lookup: CDR1 SGHDN, CDR2 FVKESK. CDR3 DNA: TGTGCCAGCAGCGACCGGACAGGGGGCTTCACTGAAGCTTTCTTT. As protein: CASSDRTGGFTEAFF.

The chain carries TRBV9 and TRBJ2-3; 9 bases map to TRBD2. The CDR3 consists of 15 residues. The V segment lost 6 bases and the J segment 0 bases; nucleotides outside the gene matches: 5. Germline loops: CDR1 SGDLS, CDR2 YYNGEE. Here the CDR3 reads CASKRTSGSTDTQYF. CDR3 sequence (DNA): TGTGCCAGCAAGCGAACTAGCGGGAGCACAGATACGCAGTATTTT.